The clone carrying this TCR beta chain was counted ten times or more. The data belong to a study of blood T cell repertoires in COVID-19. Method: immunoSEQ multiplex PCR; TCRdb's copy keeps in-frame clones and lacks some. The table shows roughly 200,000 clones, with around 79% occurring only once. The germline gives CDR1 SGDLS, CDR2 YYNGEE. Trimming left V 4 bases short and J 7 bases short, with 17 bases between. This CDR3 spans 15 amino acids. The receptor comes from a middle-aged woman with COVID-19, enrolled during active disease. Sequenced: peripheral blood. The gene calls are TRBV9 and TRBJ2-2; D is possibly TRBD2 (5 bases). This chain's CDR3 is CASSRLLVTYGELFF. In nucleotides, the CDR3 is TGTGCCAGCAGCCGCTTACTAGTTACATACGGGGAGCTGTTTTTT. The variable domain in full, with the rest retrieved from reference TRBV9 and TRBJ2-2, is DSGVTQTPKHLITATGQRVTLRCSPRSGDLSVYWYQQSLDQGLQFLIQYYNGEERAKGNILERFSAQQFPDLHSELNLSSLELGDSALYFCASSRLLVTYGELFFGEGSRLTVL.